This TCR beta chain was sequenced in a study of human T cells and chemical hapten exposure (dated by TCRdb to the early 2020s). A note on the overall study: For sensitization, 2% DPC in acetone was applied to a 2 cm by 2 cm area of upper inner arm skin. Throughout the approximately 24-week study period, patients were also given weekly therapeutic DPC doses on the scalp. This study followed changes in the peripheral blood TCR repertoire in vivo during primary and secondary sensitization of alopecia patients to the hapten diphenylcyclopropenone (DPC). Libraries were pooled for sequencing, and variation in per-sample TCR yields was attributed mainly to small differences in library volumes within the pool. Alopecia areata with under or over 50% scalp involvement, alopecia totalis and alopecia universalis were represented in the patient cohort, which was mostly female. Roughly 30 alopecia patients provided blood for TCR sequencing at one to four time points (pre-sensitization, 2, 6 and 24 weeks). Patch testing on the upper back used Finn chambers containing 0.01% DPC, with scoring done after 6 days according to International Contact Dermatitis Research Group standards. Patient blood was sampled pre-sensitization (week 0) and at 2, 6 and about 24 weeks after DPC sensitization. General findings and caveats noted by the study authors: DPC sensitization did not change the number of TCRs with a frequency above 1 in 1000, and there was no evidence of changes in global repertoire structure. After repeated subsampling, the strength of the expansion versus patch-test correlation and the threshold at which it became significant changed. Because every patient had alopecia, a presumed autoimmune disease, the patients' immune response might differ from that of healthy individuals. Patch test score was positively correlated with the number of PT1 expanded TCRs, with significance at thresholds 8, 16 and 32 but not at 4. Compared with pre-sensitization or healthy control sets, expanded TCRs formed significantly more large CDR3 similarity clusters, which is consistent with antigen-driven responses.

Libraries came from RACE. TCRdb records NextSeq 500 as the sequencer. During library preparation, unique molecular identifiers were attached to individual cDNA molecules so that TCRs could be counted quantitatively and reproducibly. Both TCR alpha and TCR beta chains were sequenced from each blood RNA sample. Processing in the source paper ran as follows. The median number of TCRs per sample was over 95,000, ranging from roughly 23,224 to 700,000. The Decombinator software suite was used to annotate the V, J and CDR3 of the TCR reads. For PS versus PT1 abundance plots, all samples were subsampled to the same number of TCRs (28,000). Expanded TCRs were defined as absent before sensitization and observed at least eight times at the 2-week time point. TCRdb took the public reads, trimmed them with fastp at Q25, ran MiXCR for clone calling and kept in-frame beta chains. Each record represents a unique CDR3 protein, reported with the most common genes and DNA among its rows. V and J calls and clone size were set by TCRdb, not the authors. Recorded for this sample are about 190,000 distinct CDR3 sequences; around 23% of them occurred a single time. The ten largest clonotypes hold roughly 2.3% of the sample.

The time point label, as the study defines it: patch test 3, about 24 weeks after DPC sensitization. The sample's treatment or condition label is to be understood as: therapeutic diphenylcyclopropenone sensitization with weekly scalp DPC. At every patch-test visit, the blood draw took place before the patch test was put on. Patients were considered eligible if aged 18 to 70, diagnosed with alopecia and deemed suitable for DPC therapy, and patients were excluded if pregnant. Total RNA was extracted from unfractionated whole blood that had been collected in Tempus Blood RNA tubes. The CDR3 has 15 amino acids, counting the end cysteine and phenylalanine. Only the CDR3 part of the read is kept: 45 bases, read in frame from the first base. Looking up the germline V gene yields CDR1 LGHNA and CDR2 YNFKEQ. The junction carries 13 bases between V and J, which are trimmed by 1 base and 7 bases respectively.

A word on this clonotype: Its antigen specificity is not known. No qualities accompany the bases; no much larger clone lies one base away.

Specimen: whole blood, collected in connection with sensitization to the hapten diphenylcyclopropenone (DPC). The sequence is built from TRBV4-2 and TRBJ2-2, and possibly TRBD2, on 5 matching bases. The TCR was taken from a woman aged 40 to 50 with alopecia areata. Some clones in this sample may be carry-over from other donors' samples. Here the CDR3 is given as CASSQATSFGGELFF. The bases are TGTGCCAGCAGCCAAGCCACTAGTTTCGGCGGGGAGCTGTTTTTT.